The present TCR beta chain was sequenced within a study of early T cells in non-severe SARS-CoV-2 infection. This clonotype was counted at least ten times. TCRdb re-called the 5' RACE reads through MiXCR, storing one row per CDR3 protein. This sample yields 25,000 to 30,000 distinct CDR3 sequences, of which roughly 5.4% are seen a single time; around 1% belongs to the top ten. The sample was whole blood. This receptor was identified in an adult who was a healthcare worker with PCR-confirmed SARS-CoV-2 infection or an uninfected control (not recorded which).

The CDR3 DNA reads as TGTGCCATCAGTGAGGCGGCGGGACAGGGAACCGGGGCCAACGTCCTGACTTTC. Its protein product is CAISEAAGQGTGANVLTF. The chain links TRBV10-3 to TRBJ2-6, with 9 bases lining up with TRBD1. Trimming took 2 bases from V and 4 from J; bases not matched to a gene: 9. The CDR3 totals 18 residues. The germline CDR1 and CDR2 sequences are ENHRY and SYGVKD.